Listed here are 21 T cell receptor beta chains from one sample, sequenced in a study of T cell repertoires in cytomegalovirus infection. TCRdb reprocessed the reads with MiXCR, giving one entry per CDR3 protein. The repertoire has around 180,000 distinct CDR3 sequences, about 21% of them found once; the top ten carry around 3.2%. The source material was PBMCs. These receptors came from a human donor in good health (CMV status not recorded). Some clones in this sample may be carry-over from other donors' samples.

This clonotype has at least ten counts. At one of its ends the junction is not consistent with the germline gene, which may arise from a read error. The chain links TRBV7-9 to TRBJ2-7; 8 positions match TRBD2. Germline CDR1 SEHNR, CDR2 FQNEAQ (reference sequence). This CDR3 region has 14 residues. Written as DNA, the CDR3 is TGTGCCAGCAGCCCACGGACTAGCTCCAACGAGCAGTACTTC. Its protein is CASSPRTSSNEQYF.

With respect to this clonotype: A read error may be the cause here, since a much bigger clone is one base away. The chain joins TRBV7-2 to TRBJ1-1, with D tentatively TRBD1 (5 bases). With 3 bases removed from V and 10 bases from J, the gap between germline ends came to 15 bases. Per the germline V gene, CDR1 is SGHTA and CDR2 is FQGNSA. This CDR3 is built from 13 residues. This CDR3 reads CASSFPAGAGAFF. CDR3 DNA sequence: TGTGCCAGCAGCTTTCCGGCTGGGGCAGGAGCTTTCTTT.

This clonotype came up a few times. This sequence joins TRBV7-9 and TRBJ2-3, with 11 bases matching TRBD1. This CDR3 has 16 residues. J gave up 6 bases and V 5 bases, and 10 bases lay outside the gene matches. Germline V CDR1 and CDR2: SEHNR, FQNEAQ (reference sequence). The CDR3 bases are TGTGCCAGCAGCACCTCCCGGGACAGGGGGGAGGATACGCAGTATTTT. Amino acids: CASSTSRDRGEDTQYF. Looking up the rest from reference TRBV7-9 and TRBJ2-3 gives the full variable domain: DTGVSQNPRHKITKRGQNVTFRCDPISEHNRLYWYRQTLGQGPEFLTYFQNEAQLEKSRLLSDRFSAERPKGSFSTLEIQRTEQGDSAMYLCASSTSRDRGEDTQYFGPGTRLTVL.

The rearrangement uses TRBV28 and TRBJ2-3; no clear D gene. CDR3 length equals 14 residues. Trimming left V 6 bases short and J 4 bases short, with 14 bases between. Germline CDR1 reads MDHEN; CDR2 reads SYDVKM. CDR3 amino acids: CASRPGRRADTQYF. The CDR3 DNA reads TGTGCCAGCAGGCCGGGCCGACGGGCAGATACGCAGTATTTT.

In its sample, this clonotype was seen many times. The gene calls are TRBV9 and TRBJ1-2; a possible D gene is TRBD1 (5 bases). The CDR3 is 16 amino acids. The V and J ends lost 0 bases and 3 bases respectively, with 15 bases between them. Germline V gives CDR1 SGDLS, CDR2 YYNGEE. The DNA of the CDR3 is TGTGCCAGCAGCGTAGATCCGGGACTGGTGGACTATGGCTACACCTTC. It is translated as CASSVDPGLVDYGYTF.

The V and J genes are TRBV6-2 or TRBV6-3 and TRBJ2-1, with TRBD2 identical over 10 bases. This CDR3 region has 16 residues. The J segment lost 0 bases and the V segment lost 2 bases, leaving 1 base of the junction unmatched. Germline-derived CDR1 and CDR2 are MNHEY and SVGEGT. CDR3 amino acids: CASSYSGRASYNEQFF. The CDR3 DNA reads TGTGCCAGCAGTTACAGCGGGAGGGCCTCCTACAATGAGCAGTTCTTC.

This clonotype was observed at least ten times. The V gene is TRBV7-2, the J gene TRBJ1-3; 7 bases fit TRBD1. Germline trimming cut 4 bases from V and 1 base from J; bases unmatched to any gene: 4. The CDR3 totals 15 residues. Germline V gives CDR1 SGHTA, CDR2 FQGNSA. The CDR3 loop is CASSSWTGSGNTIYF. CDR3 DNA sequence: TGTGCCAGCAGCTCCTGGACAGGATCTGGAAACACCATATATTTT. Supplemented by reference TRBV7-2 and TRBJ1-3, the full variable domain reads GAGVSQSPSNKVTEKGKDVELRCDPISGHTALYWYRQSLGQGLEFLIYFQGNSAPDKSGLPSDRFSAERTGGSVSTLTIQRTQQEDSAVYLCASSSWTGSGNTIYFGEGSWLTVV.

The chain combines TRBV29-1 with TRBJ2-3; D is unclear. The V end was cut by 6 bases, the J end by 5 bases, with 18 bases between. CDR1 and CDR2 from the germline V gene are SQVTM and ANQGSEA. The CDR3 consists of 14 residues. The CDR3: CSVPRTPQGDTQYF. Written as DNA, the CDR3 is TGCAGCGTGCCACGGACCCCGCAAGGAGATACGCAGTATTTT.

The chain joins TRBV5-1 to TRBJ1-1; 8 positions match TRBD1. With V trimmed by 1 base and J by 5 bases, 10 bases remained unmatched. The germline CDR1 and CDR2 sequences are SGHRS and YFSETQ. CDR3 length: 16 amino acids. The CDR3 here is CASSLSLPGGRTEAFF. As DNA, the CDR3 is TGCGCCAGCAGCTTGTCCCTGCCAGGGGGCCGAACTGAAGCTTTCTTT.

This clonotype was recorded many times. The chain recombines TRBV25-1 with TRBJ2-7, with D possibly being TRBD1 (5 bases). CDR1 is MGHDK, CDR2 SYGVNS, per germline. CDR3 length: 11 amino acids. Trimming left V 8 bases short and J 3 bases short, with 8 bases between. The CDR3 DNA is TGTGCCAGCGGGGCCCTCTACGAGCAGTACTTC. Its protein is CASGALYEQYF.

The chain links TRBV11-2 to TRBJ2-6, with D possibly matching TRBD1 (5 bases). Germline lookup yields CDR1 SGHAT and CDR2 FQNNGV. The V end lost 1 base, the J end lost 0 bases, and 10 bases lay between the germline ends. The CDR3 is 17 residues long. CDR3 bases: TGTGCCAGCAGCTTAGTACGACAGTCCTCTGGGGCCAACGTCCTGACTTTC. Translating gives CASSLVRQSSGANVLTF.

This clonotype has just a few counts. V is TRBV7-3 and J is TRBJ2-5; D is perhaps TRBD2 (5 bases). This CDR3 spans 13 amino acids. V lost 4 bases, J lost 5 bases, and 11 bases lay in between. Germline loops: CDR1 SGHTA, CDR2 FQGTGA. The CDR3 nucleotides read TGTGCCAGCAGCTCCGGAGGTTTGGAGACCCAGTACTTC. As protein: CASSSGGLETQYF.

The chain recombines TRBV27 with TRBJ1-5; no reliable D call. Germline assignment: CDR1 MNHEY and CDR2 SMNVEV (reference sequence). The CDR3 runs to 13 residues. V was clipped by 2 bases and J by 4 bases, with 6 bases between them. CDR3 nucleotides: TGTGCCAGCAGTTTAACCAGGAATCAGCCCCAGCATTTT. This sequence encodes CASSLTRNQPQHF.

This rearrangement joins TRBV7-3 to TRBJ2-1; weak D call: TRBD1 (5 bases). This CDR3 has 16 residues. The V and J ends lost 1 base and 6 bases respectively, with 16 bases between them. Germline V gene data show CDR1 as SGHTA and CDR2 as FQGTGA. CDR3 amino acids: CASSLIGPRGFNEQFF. For the CDR3, the DNA is TGTGCCAGCAGCTTAATTGGGCCTAGGGGCTTCAATGAGCAGTTCTTC.

This chain uses TRBV20-1 with TRBJ1-1; the D is unclear. Germline V gene sequence: CDR1 DFQATT, CDR2 SNEGSKA (reference sequence). The V end was cut by 1 base, the J end by 2 bases, with 8 bases between. The CDR3 has 13 amino acids. DNA of the CDR3: TGCAGTGCTAGAGGGGTCGGTAACACTGAAGCTTTCTTT. The encoded protein is CSARGVGNTEAFF.

The genes are TRBV12-3 or TRBV12-4 and TRBJ1-4; D is uncertain. This CDR3 contains 15 residues. Trimming left V 2 bases short and J 7 bases short, with 14 bases between. The CDR3 sequence: CASSLRTLLTEKLFF. CDR3 in DNA: TGTGCCAGCAGTTTACGTACGTTGCTGACTGAAAAACTGTTTTTT.

This sequence joins TRBV5-1 and TRBJ2-5, with TRBD2 as a possible D gene (5 bases). CDR1 and CDR2 from the germline V gene are SGHRS and YFSETQ. The CDR3 loop spans 12 amino acids. Trimming left V 9 bases short and J 1 base short, with 10 bases between. The CDR3 reads CATGETQETQYF. Here the CDR3 DNA reads TGCGCCACCGGGGAGACCCAAGAGACCCAGTACTTC.

This clonotype was seen at least ten times. The V gene is TRBV7-2, the J gene TRBJ2-2; no firm D call. CDR1 is SGHTA, CDR2 FQGNSA, per germline. CDR3 length equals 15 residues. Trimming removed 5 bases from V and 1 base from J, with 11 bases in between. CDR3 bases: TGTGCCAGCAGCCCGAGTTTACTGAACACCGGGGAGCTGTTTTTT. Translation: CASSPSLLNTGELFF.

Many counts were recorded for this clonotype. This chain links TRBV7-2 with TRBJ1-1; possibly TRBD1 for D (5 bases). Germline loops: CDR1 SGHTA, CDR2 FQGNSA. CDR3 length: 15 residues. With 1 base removed from V and 5 bases from J, the gap between germline ends came to 14 bases. The CDR3, as DNA: TGTGCCAGCAGCTTAGGCCCGGGGGGGAGGACTGAAGCTTTCTTT. The encoded protein is CASSLGPGGRTEAFF. The variable domain in full, completed from reference TRBV7-2 and TRBJ1-1, reads GAGVSQSPSNKVTEKGKDVELRCDPISGHTALYWYRQSLGQGLEFLIYFQGNSAPDKSGLPSDRFSAERTGGSVSTLTIQRTQQEDSAVYLCASSLGPGGRTEAFFGQGTRLTVV.

This clonotype was seen a handful of times. V usage is TRBV7-9 and J usage is TRBJ2-5; TRBD2 matches 7 bases. Germline V lookup: CDR1 SEHNR, CDR2 FQNEAQ (reference sequence). The CDR3 runs 14 residues. J gave up 4 bases and V 6 bases, and 8 bases lay outside the gene matches. The CDR3 DNA reads TGTGCCAGCAGACCCTTACCGGGAGGAGAGACCCAGTACTTC. Protein product: CASRPLPGGETQYF.

This clonotype has a count of ten or more. A much larger clone differs by one base, so this may be a read error. V is TRBV7-2 and J is TRBJ2-3; D ambiguous. Germline CDR1 and CDR2: SGHTA and FQGNSA. This CDR3 is built from 12 residues. Trimming cost V 4 bases and J 2 bases, with 4 bases left between them. The CDR3 nucleotides are TGTGCCAGCAGCTCCCACACAGATACGCAGTATTTT. Residues: CASSSHTDTQYF.